This T cell receptor beta chain originates from a study of immune heterogeneity within non-small cell lung tumors. The ends were cut back, 1 base at V and 7 bases at J, with 13 bases in the middle. From germline, CDR1 is DFQATT and CDR2 SNEGSKA (reference sequence). The CDR3 consists of 13 residues. Template material comprised bulk tumor genomic DNA at roughly 650 ng per sample. Several spatially distant biopsies were obtained per primary tumor intraoperatively. It was patients with untreated, newly diagnosed non-small cell lung cancer who underwent curative surgery. This clonotype is medium-sized. Antigen specificity is unknown. A first 10-cycle multiplex round used 32 V-gene and 13 J-gene primers on TCR beta CDR3. TCRdb re-called the multiplex PCR reads through MiXCR, storing one row per CDR3 protein. The table lists around 1,900 distinct CDR3 sequences, 25% to 30% of them singletons, with over 10% in the top ten.

Findings and limits, study-wide: Comparison across individual patients showed largely distinct high-frequency T-cell receptor beta clonotypes.

The chain is built from TRBV20-1 and TRBJ1-2, with D unclear. Sequenced material: lung tumor tissue. The TCR originated in a woman aged 45-65 years with non-small cell lung cancer. CDR3 sequence: CSARALPPSGYTF. DNA of the CDR3: TGCAGTGCTAGAGCGCTTCCCCCAAGTGGCTACACCTTC.